These T cell receptor beta chains were read from a single sample in a study of naive CD8 T cells in extremely preterm neonates. The protocol was immunoSEQ multiplex PCR, while the TCRdb copy is restricted to in-frame clones and leaves out a portion. The repertoire holds about 7,900 clones, with approximately 98% as singletons. Material: naive CD8+ T cells from blood. The receptors stem from a human donor in good health. Both conserved end residues are part of each CDR3. Each record gives: V gene, clone size, J gene, D gene, CDR3 DNA, CDR3 protein. D genes are given only for firm matches. A clone size is listed for some rows: how often the clone was seen (once, few, many), or a class if it is expanded.

V: TRBV10-2
size: NA
J: TRBJ2-5
D: NA
DNA: TGCGCCAGCAGTGAGTCGTCCCGAGCAGGTGGTTATGGGGAGACCCAGTACTTC
CDR3: CASSESSRAGGYGETQYF

V: TRBV7-8
size: once
J: TRBJ2-3
D: TRBD2
DNA: TGTGCCAGCAGCTTAGAGCGCGCGGGGGGGAGCACAGATACGCAGTATTTT
CDR3: CASSLERAGGSTDTQYF

V: TRBV11-2
size: NA
J: TRBJ1-1
D: NA
DNA: TGTGCCAGCAGCTTTAGGGGAAACACTGAAGCTTTCTTT
CDR3: CASSFRGNTEAFF

V: TRBV7-9
size: NA
J: TRBJ2-2
D: TRBD2
DNA: TGTGCCAGCACCCTGAATTATGGCGGGGGAGGGACCGGGGAGCTGTTTTTT
CDR3: CASTLNYGGGGTGELFF

V: TRBV27
size: NA
J: TRBJ1-2
D: TRBD1
DNA: TGTGCCACCATGGGGACAGACCGATCTAACTATGGCTACACCTTC
CDR3: CATMGTDRSNYGYTF

V: TRBV13
size: NA
J: TRBJ2-7
D: TRBD2
DNA: TGTGCCAGCAGCAACCGGCTCGGACTAGCGGGGTTATCCTCCTCCTACGAGCAGTACTTC
CDR3: CASSNRLGLAGLSSSYEQYF

V: TRBV27
size: NA
J: TRBJ1-1
D: TRBD1
DNA: TGTGCCAGCAGTTTTCGGGACAGGACTGAAGCTTTCTTT
CDR3: CASSFRDRTEAFF

V: TRBV7-8
size: NA
J: TRBJ2-3
D: TRBD2
DNA: TGTGCCAGCAGGATGACTAGCGGGGGGGCCAAGGATACGCAGTATTTT
CDR3: CASRMTSGGAKDTQYF

V: TRBV27
size: NA
J: TRBJ2-7
D: TRBD2
DNA: TGTGCCAGCAGTGGAGGGACTAGCGGGGGGCGTGAGCAGTACTTC
CDR3: CASSGGTSGGREQYF

V: TRBV7-3
size: once
J: TRBJ2-2
D: TRBD2
DNA: TGTGCCAGCAGCTCCCCCACTAGCGGGGGACGGGGCGGGGAGCTGTTTTTT
CDR3: CASSSPTSGGRGGELFF

V: TRBV7-9
size: NA
J: TRBJ1-6
D: NA
DNA: TGTGCCAGCAGCCAGAACTCGGACAAACACCCATATAATTCACCCCTCCACTTT
CDR3: CASSQNSDKHPYNSPLHF

V: TRBV4-3
size: NA
J: TRBJ2-3
D: TRBD2
DNA: TGCGCCAGCAGCCAAGAAGCAGCGGGACTCACAGATACGCAGTATTTT
CDR3: CASSQEAAGLTDTQYF

V: TRBV6-1
size: NA
J: TRBJ2-3
D: TRBD2
DNA: TGTGCCAGCAGTGAAGGGATAGCGGGGAGGAGTTCAGATACGCAGTATTTT
CDR3: CASSEGIAGRSSDTQYF

V: TRBV28
size: NA
J: TRBJ2-1
D: TRBD1
DNA: TGTGCCAGCATCCTCACAACAGGGGGCGTCAACAATGAGCAGTTCTTC
CDR3: CASILTTGGVNNEQFF

V: TRBV28
size: NA
J: TRBJ2-2
D: TRBD1
DNA: TGTGCCAGCAGTTTAGCGAGGGACAGGCCAAACACCGGGGAGCTGTTTTTT
CDR3: CASSLARDRPNTGELFF

V: TRBV2
size: NA
J: TRBJ2-5
D: TRBD1
DNA: TGTGCCAAACTCCGGGACAGGGGGCGAGAGACCCAGTACTTC
CDR3: CAKLRDRGRETQYF

V: TRBV7-8
size: NA
J: TRBJ2-1
D: TRBD2
DNA: TGTGCCAGCAGCTTAGTTAGCGGGGGGGCGAATGAGCAGTTCTTC
CDR3: CASSLVSGGANEQFF

V: TRBV19
size: NA
J: TRBJ2-1
D: TRBD2
DNA: TGTGCCAGTAGTTCCCAGACTAGCGGGAGGGCCCCGTTCTTC
CDR3: CASSSQTSGRAPFF

V: TRBV19
size: NA
J: TRBJ1-1
D: NA
DNA: TGTGCCAGTAGTGTCGTGGACTGGGACACTGAAGCTTTCTTT
CDR3: CASSVVDWDTEAFF

V: TRBV6-1
size: NA
J: TRBJ2-7
D: NA
DNA: TGTGCCAGCAGTGCCTCAATACGTCCGGGACACCAGGCCTCCTACGAGCAGTACTTC
CDR3: CASSASIRPGHQASYEQYF

V: TRBV7-9
size: NA
J: TRBJ2-1
D: NA
DNA: TGTGCCAGCAGCGAAGACAGTTACAATGAGCAGTTCTTC
CDR3: CASSEDSYNEQFF

V: TRBV11-3
size: NA
J: TRBJ2-3
D: TRBD2
DNA: TGTGCCAGCAGCCAGCGGGGGGGCGGGACAGATACGCAGTATTTT
CDR3: CASSQRGGGTDTQYF

V: TRBV10-3
size: NA
J: TRBJ2-1
D: TRBD2
DNA: TGTGCCATCAGTGAAGGACGGGAGGGGGACAATGAGCAGTTCTTC
CDR3: CAISEGREGDNEQFF

V: TRBV6-5
size: NA
J: TRBJ1-2
D: TRBD1
DNA: TGTGCCAGCAGGCCCGGGACAGGGAACTACTATGGCTACACCTTC
CDR3: CASRPGTGNYYGYTF

V: TRBV27
size: NA
J: TRBJ1-2
D: TRBD1
DNA: TGTGCCAGCAGTCCCTGGACAGGGGGCGGCTATGGCTACACCTTC
CDR3: CASSPWTGGGYGYTF

V: TRBV9
size: NA
J: TRBJ1-4
D: TRBD1
DNA: TGTGCCAGCAGCGCGAAAGGGGGCGGCGGAAAACTGTTTTTT
CDR3: CASSAKGGGGKLFF

V: TRBV7-6
size: NA
J: TRBJ1-5
D: NA
DNA: TGTGCCAGCAGCTTAGCGCTGGGGGACTCGCCCCAGCATTTT
CDR3: CASSLALGDSPQHF

V: TRBV7-8
size: NA
J: TRBJ1-2
D: TRBD1
DNA: TGTGCCAGCAGCCCTGGACAGGGCTCGGGTTATGGCTACACCTTC
CDR3: CASSPGQGSGYGYTF

V: TRBV2
size: NA
J: TRBJ2-5
D: TRBD2
DNA: TGTGCCAGCAGTCTTAGCGGGAGCGGAGAGACCCAGTACTTC
CDR3: CASSLSGSGETQYF

V: TRBV4-3
size: once
J: TRBJ2-1
D: TRBD2
DNA: TGCGCCAGCAGCCAGGAGACTAGCGGGAGATTCTACAATGAGCAGTTCTTC
CDR3: CASSQETSGRFYNEQFF

V: TRBV27
size: once
J: TRBJ2-3
D: NA
DNA: TGTGCCAGCAGTTTTCGGGGATTCACAGATACGCAGTATTTT
CDR3: CASSFRGFTDTQYF

V: TRBV11-2
size: NA
J: TRBJ2-1
D: TRBD2
DNA: TGTGCCAGCAGCTTAATCCTAGCGGGAAACAATGAGCAGTTCTTC
CDR3: CASSLILAGNNEQFF

V: TRBV9
size: NA
J: TRBJ2-1
D: TRBD2
DNA: TGTGCCAGCAGCGTAGCTACGGGCCTAGCGGGAACCGATGAGCAGTTCTTC
CDR3: CASSVATGLAGTDEQFF

V: TRBV11-3
size: once
J: TRBJ2-5
D: NA
DNA: TGTGCCAGCAGCTTATCCACCGCCCAGGGTCGGTTAGAGACCCAGTACTTC
CDR3: CASSLSTAQGRLETQYF

V: TRBV27
size: NA
J: TRBJ2-3
D: TRBD2
DNA: TGTGCCAGCAGTTTATATGGCGGGAGGGCCTCAGATACGCAGTATTTT
CDR3: CASSLYGGRASDTQYF

V: TRBV5-1
size: NA
J: TRBJ1-6
D: NA
DNA: TGCGCCAGCAGCAACAGGGCTGGGGGTAATTCACCCCTCCACTTT
CDR3: CASSNRAGGNSPLHF

V: TRBV5-1
size: once
J: TRBJ1-2
D: TRBD1
DNA: TGCGCCAGCAGCACCGGACAGGACTATGGCTACACCTTC
CDR3: CASSTGQDYGYTF

V: TRBV7-8
size: NA
J: TRBJ2-3
D: NA
DNA: TGTGCCAGCAGCCCTATGGGAGGAGATACGCAGTATTTT
CDR3: CASSPMGGDTQYF

V: TRBV6-5
size: NA
J: TRBJ2-5
D: NA
DNA: TGTGCCAGCAGTTATTTGGCAGACCAAGAGACCCAGTACTTC
CDR3: CASSYLADQETQYF

V: TRBV2
size: NA
J: TRBJ1-2
D: TRBD1
DNA: TGTGCCAGCAGTGAAGACAGGGGCTATGGCTACACCTTC
CDR3: CASSEDRGYGYTF

V: TRBV9
size: NA
J: TRBJ1-2
D: NA
DNA: TGTGCCAGCAGCGTAGTTGATGGGCAGCTTTATGGCTACACCTTC
CDR3: CASSVVDGQLYGYTF

V: TRBV29-1
size: NA
J: TRBJ2-3
D: NA
DNA: TGCAGCGTTGAAGTCGGACGGAGGCCGCATAAGGATACGCAGTATTTT
CDR3: CSVEVGRRPHKDTQYF

V: TRBV5-1
size: NA
J: TRBJ2-1
D: NA
DNA: TGCGCCAGCAGCTTACAGGGCAATGAGCAGTTCTTC
CDR3: CASSLQGNEQFF

V: TRBV6-6
size: NA
J: TRBJ2-1
D: TRBD1
DNA: TGTGCCAGCAGTACAACGGGACAGGGAACCAACAATGAGCAGTTCTTC
CDR3: CASSTTGQGTNNEQFF

V: TRBV2
size: NA
J: TRBJ1-5
D: NA
DNA: TGTGCCAGCAGCGCAGGGGTCAGGAGCAATCAGCCCCAGCATTTT
CDR3: CASSAGVRSNQPQHF

V: TRBV4-1
size: NA
J: TRBJ2-2
D: TRBD1
DNA: TGCGCCAGCAGCCAACACAGGGGCGCCGGGGTCCGGGAGCTGTTTTTT
CDR3: CASSQHRGAGVRELFF

V: TRBV28
size: NA
J: TRBJ2-7
D: TRBD2
DNA: TGTGCCAGCAGTGGACCCGGGACTACCTCCTACGAGCAGTACTTC
CDR3: CASSGPGTTSYEQYF

V: TRBV7-9
size: NA
J: TRBJ1-2
D: TRBD1
DNA: TGTGCCAGCAGCCCCCCTGGGGACAGCTCGTCTTTTGGCTACACCTTC
CDR3: CASSPPGDSSSFGYTF

V: TRBV30
size: NA
J: TRBJ2-2
D: TRBD1
DNA: TGTGCCTGGAGCTGGGGGACAGGGAAACCCGGGGAGCTGTTTTTT
CDR3: CAWSWGTGKPGELFF

V: TRBV28
size: NA
J: TRBJ2-3
D: NA
DNA: TGTGCCAGCAGCTTACGAGATACGCAGTATTTT
CDR3: CASSLRDTQYF

V: TRBV7-8
size: NA
J: TRBJ2-5
D: NA
DNA: TGTGCCAGCAGCTTAGGGTTCGCTAGTGAGTACCAAGAGACCCAGTACTTC
CDR3: CASSLGFASEYQETQYF

V: TRBV5-4
size: NA
J: TRBJ2-1
D: TRBD1
DNA: TGTGCCAGCAGCGCCGGACAGGGCTATGAGCAGTTCTTC
CDR3: CASSAGQGYEQFF

V: TRBV5-6
size: NA
J: TRBJ2-7
D: TRBD1
DNA: TGTGCCAGCAGCTTGGCGTTGACAGGGGGATGGAGCTCCTACGAGCAGTACTTC
CDR3: CASSLALTGGWSSYEQYF

V: TRBV28
size: NA
J: TRBJ2-7
D: NA
DNA: TGTGCCAGCAAAAGGACAGTCTCCTACGAGCAGTACTTC
CDR3: CASKRTVSYEQYF

V: TRBV5-6
size: NA
J: TRBJ1-2
D: NA
DNA: TGTGCCAGCAGCTTGTTCAGTTATAAAGAAGATGGCTACACCTTC
CDR3: CASSLFSYKEDGYTF

V: TRBV14
size: NA
J: TRBJ1-2
D: NA
DNA: TGTGCCAGCAGCCAAGGTCAGCAGGGGACGTCTTATGGCTACACCTTC
CDR3: CASSQGQQGTSYGYTF

V: TRBV7-9
size: NA
J: TRBJ2-3
D: NA
DNA: TGTGCCGGCAGCCGGGGGGCGGGAAGCGCAGATACGCAGTATTTT
CDR3: CAGSRGAGSADTQYF

V: TRBV19
size: NA
J: TRBJ1-5
D: NA
DNA: TGTGCCAGTAGTATATCACCGGTGGGAGGGAATCAGCCCCAGCATTTT
CDR3: CASSISPVGGNQPQHF